The 14 T cell receptor beta chains below come from one sample, sequenced in a study of T cells in Graves' hyperthyroidism and ophthalmopathy. RNA transcripts provided the source from which TCR beta CDR3 regions were amplified. A set of HTBI primers served as the primers for a first-round RT-PCR of the TCR CDR3. Each CDR3 protein is one row after TCRdb ran MiXCR on the multiplex PCR reads. The data show some 560,000 distinct CDR3 sequences, 15% to 17% seen once. The specimen sequenced was blood. All receptors come from a woman aged 25 to 39 with Graves' hyperthyroidism.

This clonotype has ten or more counts. The chain recombines TRBV12-3 or TRBV12-4 with TRBJ1-1; TRBD1 might be the D (5 bases). Trimming pared 6 bases from V and 3 bases from J, leaving 14 bases between. This CDR3 region has 14 residues. The chain's CDR3 is CASSSGSGYTEAFF. In DNA form, the CDR3 reads TGTGCCAGCAGCTCAGGGAGTGGGTACACTGAAGCTTTCTTT.

The chain links TRBV19 to TRBJ2-7, with 10 positions matching TRBD2. V shed 6 bases, J shed 3 bases, and the junction held 17 bases outside the gene matches. Germline V gene lookup returns CDR1 LNHDA and CDR2 SQIVND (reference sequence). The length of the CDR3 is 18 residues. Written as DNA, the CDR3 is TGTGCCAGTAGATCCGGTGGGTCTAGCGGGAGTTTGAACTACGAGCAGTACTTC. It encodes CASRSGGSSGSLNYEQYF.

This clonotype was recorded at least ten times. The gene calls are TRBV20-1 and TRBJ2-1; a weak D match, TRBD2 (6 bases). This CDR3 is built from 13 residues. Trimming stripped 0 bases from V and 10 bases from J, with 13 bases between. Germline assignment: CDR1 DFQATT and CDR2 SNEGSKA (reference sequence). The CDR3 here is CSARDRGREEQFF. The CDR3 bases are TGCAGTGCTAGAGATCGGGGGAGAGAGGAGCAGTTCTTC.

There are many counts of this clonotype. The CDR3 here is CSGSGTSSYNEQFF. The CDR3 region has the DNA TGCAGCGGTAGCGGGACAAGCTCCTACAATGAGCAGTTCTTC. The chain couples TRBV29-1 to TRBJ2-1; 8 bases fit TRBD2. In germline, CDR1 is SQVTM, CDR2 ANQGSEA. V shed 7 bases, J shed 0 bases, and the junction held 5 bases outside the gene matches. The CDR3 consists of 14 residues.

CDR3 DNA: TGTGCCAGCAGAGTTAGCGGCTGGTTCACAGATACGCAGTATTTT. The encoded protein is CASRVSGWFTDTQYF. The gene calls are TRBV6-1 and TRBJ2-3; the D gene is possibly TRBD2 (6 bases). V lost 6 bases to trimming and J lost 2 bases, with 15 bases between them. The germline gives CDR1 MNHNS, CDR2 SASEGT. The CDR3 has 15 amino acids.

This clonotype was observed once. The junction shows a germline mismatch at one end, possibly a read error. The chain employs TRBV5-1 and TRBJ2-1; D ambiguous. Germline lookup yields CDR1 SGHRS and CDR2 YFSETQ. CDR3 size: 14 residues. Here the CDR3 reads CASSLEQTYNEQFF. The DNA of the CDR3 is TGCGCCAGCAGTTTGGAGCAGACTTACAATGAGCAGTTCTTC. Together with reference TRBV5-1 and TRBJ2-1, the CDR3 gives the full variable domain: KAGVTQTPRYLIKTRGQQVTLSCSPISGHRSVSWYQQTPGQGLQFLFEYFSETQRNKGNFPGRFSGRQFSNSRSEMNVSTLELGDSALYLCASSLEQTYNEQFFGPGTRLTVL.

This clonotype was detected only a few times. This chain uses TRBV20-1 with TRBJ2-1, with 11 bases that match TRBD2. The CDR3 loop spans 14 amino acids. Germline trimming cut 3 bases from V and 5 bases from J; bases unmatched to any gene: 3. The germline V gene encodes CDR1 DFQATT and CDR2 SNEGSKA (reference sequence). The DNA of the CDR3 is TGCAGTGCTAGCGGGACTAGCGGTCACAATGAGCAGTTCTTC. Translation: CSASGTSGHNEQFF.

This clonotype appeared many times. The chain uses TRBV6-1 and TRBJ2-7; D ambiguous. The CDR3 runs 12 residues. CDR1 and CDR2 from the germline V gene are MNHNS and SASEGT. V lost 6 bases and J 0 bases, leaving 6 bases between the germline ends. Written as DNA, the CDR3 is TGTGCCAGCAGCACGACCTCCTACGAGCAGTACTTC. Encoded protein: CASSTTSYEQYF.

This clonotype was picked up a small number of times. The chain is built from TRBV14 and TRBJ2-1, with 8 bases fitting TRBD2. CDR1 is SGHDN, CDR2 FVKESK, per germline. Unmatched junction bases numbered 8, after V lost 1 base and J lost 9 bases. The CDR3 loop spans 15 amino acids. The CDR3, as DNA: TGTGCCAGCAGCCAAGGAACAGCGGGAGTTCTTGAGCAGTTCTTC. This encodes CASSQGTAGVLEQFF.

There are many counts of this clonotype. This chain joins TRBV29-1 and TRBJ1-1; maybe TRBD1 (5 bases). V dropped 1 base and J dropped 0 bases, with 24 bases sitting between them. The CDR3 consists of 19 residues. Germline V gene lookup returns CDR1 SQVTM and CDR2 ANQGSEA. CDR3 in amino acids: CSVEVDWGGRVNMNTEAFF. Written as DNA, the CDR3 is TGCAGCGTTGAAGTGGATTGGGGGGGACGGGTGAACATGAACACTGAAGCTTTCTTT.

V is TRBV7-2 and J is TRBJ2-3; D remains ambiguous. Germline V gene lookup returns CDR1 SGHTA and CDR2 FQGNSA. This CDR3 is built from 13 residues. The germline V and J ends were trimmed by 5 bases and 0 bases, with 6 bases remaining between them. CDR3: CASSVVSTDTQYF. DNA for the CDR3: TGTGCCAGCAGCGTGGTGAGCACAGATACGCAGTATTTT.

A few counts support this clonotype. This chain joins TRBV29-1 and TRBJ2-7; 7 bases align to TRBD1. The CDR3 has 13 amino acids. J gave up 0 bases and V 4 bases, and 3 bases lay outside the gene matches. Germline V lookup: CDR1 SQVTM, CDR2 ANQGSEA. The CDR3 reads CSVVGQLSYEQYF. CDR3 nucleotide sequence: TGCAGCGTTGTGGGACAGCTCTCCTACGAGCAGTACTTC.

This clonotype was seen at least ten times. The CDR3 region is CASSQVTNQPQHF. The DNA for the CDR3 is TGTGCCAGCAGCCAAGTAACGAATCAGCCCCAGCATTTT. The chain carries TRBV3-1 and TRBJ1-5; D is ambiguous. There are 13 residues in the CDR3. Germline values: CDR1 LGHDT, CDR2 YNNKEL (reference sequence). V was shortened by 1 base and J by 4 bases, with 5 bases between the two germline ends.

This clonotype has a handful of counts. The V call is TRBV6-5, the J call TRBJ1-1; 7 bases are shared with TRBD1. Germline values: CDR1 MNHEY, CDR2 SVGAGI. V trimming: 2 bases; J trimming: 6 bases; junction bases outside the gene matches: 9. The CDR3 runs 15 residues. The CDR3 sequence: CASSYGDRVISEAFF. The CDR3 coding sequence is TGTGCCAGCAGTTACGGAGACAGGGTTATTTCTGAAGCTTTCTTT.